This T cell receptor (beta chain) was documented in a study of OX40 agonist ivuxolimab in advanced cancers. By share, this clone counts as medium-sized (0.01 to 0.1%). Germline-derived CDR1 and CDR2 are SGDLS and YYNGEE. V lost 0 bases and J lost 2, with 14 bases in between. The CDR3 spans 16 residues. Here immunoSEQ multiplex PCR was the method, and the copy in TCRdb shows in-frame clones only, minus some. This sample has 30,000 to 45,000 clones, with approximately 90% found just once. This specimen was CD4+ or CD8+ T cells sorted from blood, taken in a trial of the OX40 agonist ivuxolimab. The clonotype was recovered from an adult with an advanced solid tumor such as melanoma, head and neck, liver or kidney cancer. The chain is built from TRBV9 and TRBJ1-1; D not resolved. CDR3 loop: CASSVVSGRLNTEAFF. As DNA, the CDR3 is TGTGCCAGCAGCGTAGTTTCCGGCAGACTCAACACTGAAGCTTTCTTT.